This entry is about one TCR beta chain. Per the study methods: Estimates of nucleated cell counts were drawn from the amplification of reference gene primers. Produced via immunoSEQ multiplex PCR; TCRdb's table is partial and in-frame only. The DNA was the basis for D and trimming; V, J and clone size are from that table. The table has some 25,000 clones, approximately 94% seen once. Germline V CDR1 and CDR2: SGHNT, YENEEA. The ends were cut back, 5 bases at V and 0 bases at J, with 20 bases in the middle. This CDR3 has 18 amino acids. This entry belongs to a study of blood T cell repertoires in COVID-19. The overall study: Samples taken during acute and convalescent COVID-19 were collected in the United States, Italy and Spain. Sample material is recorded as cDNA or gDNA derived from T cells, B-cell-depleted T cells, or PBMCs.

The receptor was derived from a woman aged 50 to 65 with active COVID-19. Sequencing used peripheral blood. The chain recombines TRBV11-3 with TRBJ2-1; a weak D match, TRBD2 (6 bases). This CDR3 is CASSTSPGKGTSYNEQFF. The CDR3 DNA follows: TGTGCCAGCAGCACTAGCCCCGGGAAGGGGACCTCCTACAATGAGCAGTTCTTC.